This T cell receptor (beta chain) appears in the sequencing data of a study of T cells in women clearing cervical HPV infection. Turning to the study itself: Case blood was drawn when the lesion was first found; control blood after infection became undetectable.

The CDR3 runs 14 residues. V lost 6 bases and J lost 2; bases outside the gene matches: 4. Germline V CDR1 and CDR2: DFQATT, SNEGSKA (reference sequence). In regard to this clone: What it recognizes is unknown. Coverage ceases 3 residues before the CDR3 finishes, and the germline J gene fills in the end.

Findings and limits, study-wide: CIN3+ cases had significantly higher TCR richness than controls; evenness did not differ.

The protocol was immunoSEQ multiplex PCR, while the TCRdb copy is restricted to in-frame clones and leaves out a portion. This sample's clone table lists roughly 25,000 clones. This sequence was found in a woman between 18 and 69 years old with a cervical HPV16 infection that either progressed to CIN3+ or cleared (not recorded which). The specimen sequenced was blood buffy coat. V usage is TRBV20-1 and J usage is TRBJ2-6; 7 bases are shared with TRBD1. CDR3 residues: CSATQGAGANVLTF. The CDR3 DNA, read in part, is TGCAGTGCCACGCAGGGGGCTGGGGCCAACGTC.